These 25 T cell receptor beta chains came from one sample sequenced in a study of T cell responses to AZD1222 COVID-19 vaccine. Clones were read by immunoSEQ multiplex PCR, and TCRdb kept only the in-frame ones, dropping some. The table shows 86,000 or so clones, with about nine tenths occurring only once. This specimen was peripheral blood, taken 28 days after the second AZD1222 dose. These receptors were obtained from an adult who received the AZD1222 COVID-19 vaccine.

On this clone: One end of the junction varies from germline; a read error may be responsible. The V and J genes are TRBV7-7 and TRBJ2-5; D perhaps matches TRBD2 (7 bases). CDR1 is SSHAT, CDR2 FNYEAQ, per germline (reference sequence). CDR3 length: 15 amino acids. The CDR3 reads CASSLRGGHQETQYF. The CDR3 DNA is TGTGCTAGCAGCCTGAGGGGGGGGCACCAAGAGACCCAGTACTTC. Using reference TRBV7-7 and TRBJ2-5 for the parts outside the CDR3, the full variable domain is GAGVSQSPRYKVTKRGQDVTLRCDPISSHATLYWYQQALGQGPEFLTYFNYEAQPDKSGLPSDRFSAERPEGSISTLTIQRTEQRDSAMYRCASSLRGGHQETQYFGPGTRLLVL.

The V call is TRBV5-6, the J call TRBJ1-4; TRBD1 might be the D (5 bases). Trimming cost V 0 bases and J 4 bases, with 10 bases left between them. Germline V gene sequence: CDR1 SGHDT, CDR2 YYEEEE. The CDR3 totals 15 residues. Here the CDR3 reads CASSLVGTGNEKLFF. The CDR3 nucleotides are TGTGCCAGCAGCTTGGTCGGGACGGGTAATGAAAAACTGTTTTTT.

The gene calls are TRBV29-1 and TRBJ1-1; the D gene is possibly TRBD1 (6 bases). The germline V and J ends were trimmed by 4 bases and 0 bases, with 15 bases remaining between them. This CDR3 is 15 amino acids long. Germline values: CDR1 SQVTM, CDR2 ANQGSEA. The CDR3 protein is CSVALRQAMNTEAFF. Here the CDR3 DNA reads TGCAGCGTTGCCTTACGACAGGCCATGAACACTGAAGCTTTCTTT.

This rearrangement joins TRBV2 to TRBJ2-7; D call uncertain. The germline gives CDR1 SNHLY, CDR2 FYNNEI. The CDR3 contains 14 residues. V was cut by 5 bases and J by 5 bases, with 16 bases left in between. CDR3 DNA: TGTGCCAGCAGTCCAGATCGACAAAACGACGAGCAGTACTTC. Translation: CASSPDRQNDEQYF. The full variable domain, rest sourced from reference TRBV2 and TRBJ2-7, is EPEVTQTPSHQVTQMGQEVILRCVPISNHLYFYWYRQILGQKVEFLVSFYNNEISEKSEIFDDQFSVERPDGSNFTLKIRSTKLEDSAMYFCASSPDRQNDEQYFGPGTRLTVT.

CDR3 nucleotides: TGTGCCAGCAGCTTACGATCGAGCGGGGGAGAGAATGAGCAGTTCTTC. This translates into CASSLRSSGGENEQFF. This chain uses TRBV7-6 with TRBJ2-1; 8 bases align to TRBD2. Germline CDR1 is SGHVS and CDR2 is FNYEAQ. V was clipped by 2 bases and J by 7 bases; unmatched bases: 10. The CDR3 has 16 amino acids.

The J gene is TRBJ2-1, the V gene TRBV24-1; 9 bases line up with TRBD1. CDR1 and CDR2 from the germline V gene are KGHDR and SFDVKD. This CDR3 contains 16 residues. V trimming: 4 bases; J trimming: 3 bases; junction bases outside the gene matches: 6. The CDR3 loop reads CATSDPGQGRYNEQFF. The DNA of the CDR3 is TGTGCCACCAGTGACCCAGGACAGGGGCGCTACAATGAGCAGTTCTTC.

This chain links TRBV5-1 with TRBJ1-2; D unresolved. This CDR3 comprises 12 residues. V was clipped by 0 bases and J by 6 bases, with 6 bases between them. Germline values: CDR1 SGHRS, CDR2 YFSETQ. The CDR3 is CASSLDANGYTF. CDR3 nucleotide sequence: TGCGCCAGCAGCTTGGACGCAAATGGCTACACCTTC.

V and J are TRBV3-1 (or the pseudogene TRBV3-2) and TRBJ1-1; 7 bases fit TRBD1. The germline gives CDR1 LGHDT, CDR2 YNNKEL (reference sequence). This CDR3 contains 15 residues. With 3 bases clipped from V and 1 base from J, the junction kept 5 bases outside the gene matches. In nucleotides, the CDR3 is TGTGCCAGCAGCCACGTAGGACAGGCGAACACTGAAGCTTTCTTT. Translating gives CASSHVGQANTEAFF.

The chain uses TRBV10-3 and TRBJ2-7; 7 bases are shared with TRBD1. Germline V CDR1 and CDR2: ENHRY, SYGVKD. The CDR3 has 13 amino acids. The junction had 2 bases not matched to a gene; V was cut back by 3 bases and J by 3 bases. CDR3 coding DNA: TGTGCCATCAGTGACTACAGGGGCTACGAGCAGTACTTC. Encoded protein: CAISDYRGYEQYF.

The chain employs TRBV5-8 and TRBJ2-5, with D unclear. The CDR3 length is 13 residues. Trimming removed 0 bases from V and 6 bases from J, with 9 bases in between. Germline V gene data show CDR1 as SGHTS and CDR2 as YDEGEE. The CDR3 is CASSLGGRKTQYF. DNA for the CDR3: TGTGCCAGCAGCTTGGGAGGTCGAAAGACCCAGTACTTC.

The rearrangement links TRBV4-1 to TRBJ2-1, with a weak D call TRBD2 (6 bases). V was clipped by 0 bases and J by 5 bases, with 14 bases between them. The CDR3 covers 16 residues. Germline CDR1 reads MGHRA; CDR2 reads YSYEKL. The CDR3 region is CASSQEPLATHNEQFF. CDR3 nucleotides: TGCGCCAGCAGCCAAGAACCCCTAGCGACCCACAATGAGCAGTTCTTC.

The count of this clone is one. The gene calls are TRBV5-6 and TRBJ2-1; D is perhaps TRBD1 (6 bases). CDR3 length equals 13 residues. The germline CDR1 and CDR2 sequences are SGHDT and YYEEEE. V gave up 7 bases and J gave up 5 bases, with 13 bases separating them. The DNA for the CDR3 is TGTGCCAGCTCCCCAAGGACAGACAATGAGCAGTTCTTC. This codes for CASSPRTDNEQFF.

The V and J genes are TRBV9 and TRBJ1-6; no clear D. The V gene's germline CDR1 is SGDLS and CDR2 YYNGEE. The length of the CDR3 is 14 residues. V lost 0 bases to trimming and J lost 6 bases, with 7 bases between them. In DNA, the CDR3 is TGTGCCAGCAGCGTAGACAGAGCTAATTCACCCCTCCACTTT. Its translation is CASSVDRANSPLHF.

The CDR3 nucleotides read TGTGCCAGCAGCTTATTGGCACAGCCCCAGCATTTT. Translating gives CASSLLAQPQHF. The rearrangement joins TRBV7-2 to TRBJ1-5; D unresolved. Germline CDR1 and CDR2: SGHTA and FQGNSA. The V end lost 2 bases, the J end lost 7 bases, and 6 bases lay between the germline ends. The CDR3 has 12 residues. The entire variable domain, with the rest obtained from reference TRBV7-2 and TRBJ1-5, is as follows: GAGVSQSPSNKVTEKGKDVELRCDPISGHTALYWYRQSLGQGLEFLIYFQGNSAPDKSGLPSDRFSAERTGGSVSTLTIQRTQQEDSAVYLCASSLLAQPQHFGDGTRLSIL.

The gene calls are TRBV7-9 and TRBJ2-2, with D maybe TRBD2 (5 bases). The V gene's germline CDR1 is SEHNR and CDR2 FQNEAQ (reference sequence). The CDR3 has 16 residues. V was trimmed by 1 base and J by 4 bases, leaving 13 bases between them. The CDR3 loop is CASSLGGRGATGELFF. CDR3 DNA: TGTGCCAGCAGCTTAGGGGGTCGGGGAGCCACCGGGGAGCTGTTTTTT.

J is TRBJ1-5 and V is TRBV19; the D is unclear. The germline V and J ends were trimmed by 8 bases and 2 bases, with 19 bases remaining between them. The CDR3 consists of 16 residues. From germline, CDR1 is LNHDA and CDR2 SQIVND (reference sequence). The CDR3 here is CASHPFAGEGNQPQHF. CDR3 sequence (DNA): TGTGCCAGTCATCCCTTTGCAGGTGAGGGCAATCAGCCCCAGCATTTT.

This chain joins TRBV27 and TRBJ2-1, with TRBD2 matching 7 bases. The CDR3 sequence is 15 residues long. V was pared by 3 bases and J by 0 bases, with 2 bases of the junction left unmatched. The germline V gene has CDR1 MNHEY and CDR2 SMNVEV (reference sequence). The chain's CDR3 is CASSLRGSSYNEQFF. CDR3 sequence (DNA): TGTGCCAGCAGTTTGCGGGGGAGCTCCTACAATGAGCAGTTCTTC.

V gene TRBV19 combines with J gene TRBJ2-1; D call uncertain. The CDR3 length is 14 residues. V lost 3 bases, J lost 7 bases, and 13 bases lay in between. Per germline, CDR1 LNHDA and CDR2 SQIVND (reference sequence). CDR3 sequence: CASSISTFWNEQFF. The CDR3 bases are TGTGCCAGTAGTATTTCGACCTTTTGGAATGAGCAGTTCTTC.

This chain uses TRBV5-6 with TRBJ1-2; 11 nucleotides line up with TRBD1. V shed 0 bases and J 0 bases; nucleotides not matched to a gene: 4. The CDR3 contains 17 residues. CDR1 SGHDT and CDR2 YYEEEE come from the germline V gene. CDR3 amino acids: CASSLGWTGGSNYGYTF. The CDR3 region has the DNA TGTGCCAGCAGCTTGGGATGGACAGGGGGCTCTAACTATGGCTACACCTTC.

The chain joins TRBV5-1 to TRBJ2-1; 8 bases map to TRBD2. Looked up from germline, CDR1 is SGHRS and CDR2 is YFSETQ. The length of the CDR3 is 15 residues. The V gene end was trimmed by 1 base and the J gene end by 3 bases; junction bases not matched to a gene: 3. This CDR3 is CASSLTAGGYNEQFF. CDR3 bases: TGCGCCAGCAGCTTGACGGCGGGAGGCTACAATGAGCAGTTCTTC. The full variable domain, rest sourced from reference TRBV5-1 and TRBJ2-1, is KAGVTQTPRYLIKTRGQQVTLSCSPISGHRSVSWYQQTPGQGLQFLFEYFSETQRNKGNFPGRFSGRQFSNSRSEMNVSTLELGDSALYLCASSLTAGGYNEQFFGPGTRLTVL.

The CDR3 spells CASSPGAGLYNEQFF. In DNA form, the CDR3 reads TGTGCCAGCAGCCCCGGAGCGGGGTTATACAATGAGCAGTTCTTC. The genes are TRBV13 and TRBJ2-1; TRBD2 aligns across 7 bases. The V gene's germline CDR1 is PRHDT and CDR2 FYEKMQ (reference sequence). The CDR3 runs 15 residues. With V trimmed by 5 bases and J by 4 bases, 8 bases remained unmatched. The full variable domain, rest sourced from reference TRBV13 and TRBJ2-1, is AAGVIQSPRHLIKEKRETATLKCYPIPRHDTVYWYQQGPGQDPQFLISFYEKMQSDKGSIPDRFSAQQFSDYHSELNMSSLELGDSALYFCASSPGAGLYNEQFFGPGTRLTVL.

This clone occurred once. The CDR3 DNA reads TGTGCCAGCAGACCAGAAGGGGGAACTGAAGCTTTCTTT. Translation gives CASRPEGGTEAFF. The V call is TRBV11-1, the J call TRBJ1-1; TRBD1 might be the D (6 bases). The CDR3 contains 13 residues. Germline V CDR1 and CDR2: SGHAT, FQDESV (reference sequence). V gave up 6 bases and J gave up 5 bases, with 13 bases separating them.

The chain carries TRBV12-3 or TRBV12-4 and TRBJ1-2; D is unclear. The V end was cut by 3 bases, the J end by 8 bases, with 10 bases between. The CDR3 sequence is 12 residues long. CDR3 DNA: TGTGCCAGCAGTTTGCAAGGTTTCGGCTACACCTTC. This translates into CASSLQGFGYTF.

The chain recombines TRBV7-9 with TRBJ1-2, with 8 bases fitting TRBD1. V gave up 3 bases and J gave up 6 bases; unmatched junction bases: 6. The CDR3 totals 14 residues. CDR1 and CDR2 from the germline V gene are SEHNR and FQNEAQ (reference sequence). The CDR3 spells CASSLSGGLDGYTF. The CDR3 DNA is TGTGCCAGCAGCTTGTCAGGGGGCCTGGATGGCTACACCTTC.

The chain carries TRBV29-1 and TRBJ1-1; D unresolved. V was trimmed by 4 bases and J by 0 bases, leaving 9 bases between them. The CDR3 contains 13 residues. The V gene's germline CDR1 is SQVTM and CDR2 ANQGSEA. CDR3: CSVVGGMNTEAFF. The CDR3 coding sequence is TGCAGCGTTGTAGGAGGCATGAACACTGAAGCTTTCTTT.